The 14 T cell receptor beta chains below all came from one sample that was sequenced in a study of blood T cell repertoires in COVID-19. The repertoire was sequenced with immunoSEQ multiplex PCR; TCRdb's copy has only in-frame clones and lacks some. The sample records some 100,000 clones, approximately 87% being singletons. The specimen was peripheral blood. The receptor set was obtained from a human donor in a cohort sampled during active COVID-19.

The chain has TRBV3-1 (or the pseudogene TRBV3-2) and TRBJ1-1; TRBD1 matches 7 bases. This CDR3 has 15 amino acids. Unmatched junction bases numbered 10, after V lost 8 bases and J lost 1 base. CDR1 LGHDT and CDR2 YNNKEL come from the germline V gene (reference sequence). The CDR3 nucleotides read TGTGCCAGCGTACCAGGGGGGACAGCGAACACTGAAGCTTTCTTT. Its translation: CASVPGGTANTEAFF.

The V gene is TRBV28, the J gene TRBJ1-1, with D perhaps matching TRBD1 (5 bases). The CDR3 loop spans 15 amino acids. The germline V and J ends were trimmed by 0 bases and 1 base, with 9 bases remaining between them. CDR1 and CDR2 (germline): MDHEN, SYDVKM. DNA for the CDR3: TGTGCCAGCAGTTTATGGTCTACAGGGAACACTGAAGCTTTCTTT. This codes for CASSLWSTGNTEAFF.

The J gene is TRBJ2-7, the V gene TRBV10-3; TRBD1 matches at 10 bases. The CDR3 spans 16 residues. Looked up from germline, CDR1 is ENHRY and CDR2 is SYGVKD. Losses at the gene ends were 7 bases for V and 1 base for J; bases not matched to a gene: 10. The chain's CDR3 is CAITILGQGGSYEQYF. Here the CDR3 DNA reads TGTGCCATCACTATACTCGGACAGGGGGGGTCCTACGAGCAGTACTTC.

This clone was counted between two and nine times. The chain has TRBV2 and TRBJ1-5; TRBD1 aligns across 8 bases. V lost 6 bases to trimming and J lost 0 bases; unmatched junction nucleotides: 4. The CDR3 runs 15 residues. Germline loops: CDR1 SNHLY, CDR2 FYNNEI. The CDR3 nucleotides read TGTGCCAGCAGAACGGACAGGGCTAGCAATCAGCCCCAGCATTTT. Amino acid sequence: CASRTDRASNQPQHF.

J is TRBJ1-1 and V is TRBV6-2 or TRBV6-3, with D uncertain. From germline, CDR1 is MNHEY and CDR2 SVGEGT. The germline V and J ends were trimmed by 6 bases and 7 bases, with 15 bases remaining between them. The CDR3 spans 13 residues. The CDR3 sequence is CASSPTIISEAFF. CDR3 nucleotide sequence: TGTGCCAGCAGCCCCACAATAATAAGTGAAGCTTTCTTT.

Only one count was recorded for this clone. The genes are TRBV6-2 or TRBV6-3 and TRBJ2-7; tentatively, D is TRBD1 (6 bases). Per germline, CDR1 MNHEY and CDR2 SVGEGT. Between the trimmed V and J ends, which lost 4 bases and 0 bases, there was a span of 16 bases. This CDR3 contains 16 residues. The CDR3 DNA reads as TGTGCCAGCAGTTTTCACTTCGACAGGTTCTCCTACGAGCAGTACTTC. Amino acid sequence: CASSFHFDRFSYEQYF.

The rearrangement links TRBV6-5 to TRBJ1-2; 9 bases map to TRBD1. The CDR3 covers 14 residues. V was pared by 5 bases and J by 2 bases, with 3 bases of the junction left unmatched. Germline assignment: CDR1 MNHEY and CDR2 SVGAGI. CDR3 sequence: CASSRDRENYGYTF. For the CDR3, the DNA is TGTGCCAGCAGTCGGGACAGGGAGAACTATGGCTACACCTTC.

This rearrangement joins TRBV2 to TRBJ1-6; possibly TRBD1 for D (5 bases). Germline loops: CDR1 SNHLY, CDR2 FYNNEI. V was clipped by 0 bases and J by 12 bases, with 15 bases between them. The CDR3 loop spans 15 amino acids. The CDR3 protein is CASSEAETEIVPLHF. Here the CDR3 DNA reads TGTGCCAGCAGTGAAGCGGAGACAGAAATCGTACCCCTCCACTTT.

This clone was seen just once. The chain couples TRBV6-5 to TRBJ1-3, with D uncertain. This CDR3 comprises 15 residues. Trimming stripped 2 bases from V and 0 bases from J, with 8 bases between. Per germline, CDR1 MNHEY and CDR2 SVGAGI. The CDR3 sequence is CASSYTPSSGNTIYF. CDR3 nucleotide sequence: TGTGCCAGCAGTTACACTCCGAGCTCTGGAAACACCATATATTTT.

The V call is TRBV3-1 (or the pseudogene TRBV3-2), the J call TRBJ2-1; possibly TRBD2 for D (5 bases). This CDR3 contains 13 residues. Germline V gene sequence: CDR1 LGHDT, CDR2 YNNKEL (reference sequence). V gave up 1 base and J gave up 10 bases, with 11 bases separating them. CDR3 protein: CASSQGASGEQFF. CDR3 DNA sequence: TGTGCCAGCAGCCAAGGTGCCAGCGGCGAGCAGTTCTTC.

The genes are TRBV27 and TRBJ2-1, with TRBD1 matching 9 bases. V shed 6 bases and J 8 bases; nucleotides not matched to a gene: 8. The germline V gene encodes CDR1 MNHEY and CDR2 SMNVEV (reference sequence). The CDR3 covers 14 residues. CDR3 loop: CASRLQGAIDEQFF. CDR3 nucleotides: TGTGCCAGCAGGCTACAGGGGGCGATTGATGAGCAGTTCTTC.

This chain joins TRBV18 and TRBJ1-1; perhaps TRBD1 as D (6 bases). This CDR3 region has 14 residues. The V gene lost 3 bases and the J gene lost 3 bases, with 11 bases spanning the gap. The germline gives CDR1 KGHSH, CDR2 LQKENI. The CDR3 region has the DNA TGTGCCAGCTCACCGGACAGTAGTCACACTGAAGCTTTCTTT. Protein product: CASSPDSSHTEAFF.

The V gene is TRBV12-5, the J gene TRBJ1-1; maybe TRBD1 (5 bases). Trimming pared 11 bases from V and 4 bases from J, leaving 20 bases between. The CDR3 totals 14 residues. Germline CDR1 is LGHNT and CDR2 is FRNRAP. CDR3 amino acids: CAPPRAGGGTEAFF. In DNA, the CDR3 is TGTGCTCCTCCTCGGGCGGGCGGGGGCACTGAAGCTTTCTTT.

V is TRBV9 and J is TRBJ1-2; weak D call: TRBD1 (5 bases). V was shortened by 0 bases and J by 3 bases, with 9 bases between the two germline ends. Germline loops: CDR1 SGDLS, CDR2 YYNGEE. CDR3 length: 14 residues. For the CDR3, the DNA is TGTGCCAGCAGCGTAGCCTCCAGGGACTATGGCTACACCTTC. Its protein product is CASSVASRDYGYTF.